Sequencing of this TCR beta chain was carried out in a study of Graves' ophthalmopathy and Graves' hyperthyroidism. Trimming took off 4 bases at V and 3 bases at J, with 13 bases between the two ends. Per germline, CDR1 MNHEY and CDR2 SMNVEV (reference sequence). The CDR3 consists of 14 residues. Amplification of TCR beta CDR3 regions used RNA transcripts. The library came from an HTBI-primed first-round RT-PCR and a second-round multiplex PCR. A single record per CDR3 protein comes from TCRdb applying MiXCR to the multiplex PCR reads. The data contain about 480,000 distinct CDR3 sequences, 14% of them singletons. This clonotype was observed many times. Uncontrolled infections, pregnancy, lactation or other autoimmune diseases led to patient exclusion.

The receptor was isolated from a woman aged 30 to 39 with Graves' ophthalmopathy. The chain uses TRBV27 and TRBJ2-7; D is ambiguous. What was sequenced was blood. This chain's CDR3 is CASSSASGFYEQYF. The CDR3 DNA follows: TGTGCCAGCAGTTCCGCGTCGGGTTTCTACGAGCAGTACTTC.